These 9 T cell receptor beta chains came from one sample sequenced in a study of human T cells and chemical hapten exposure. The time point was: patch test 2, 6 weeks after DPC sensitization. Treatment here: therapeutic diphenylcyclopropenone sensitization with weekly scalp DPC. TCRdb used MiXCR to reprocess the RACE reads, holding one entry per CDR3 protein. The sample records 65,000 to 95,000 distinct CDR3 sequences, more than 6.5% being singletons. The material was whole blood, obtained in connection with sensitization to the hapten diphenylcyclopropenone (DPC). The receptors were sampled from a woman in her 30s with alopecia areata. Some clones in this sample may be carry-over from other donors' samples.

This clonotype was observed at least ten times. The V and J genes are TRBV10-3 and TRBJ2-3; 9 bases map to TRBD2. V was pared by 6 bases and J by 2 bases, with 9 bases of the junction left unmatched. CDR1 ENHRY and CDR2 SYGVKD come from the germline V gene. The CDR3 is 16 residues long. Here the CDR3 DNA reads TGTGCCATCAGAGGGAGCGGGGGGTTATTCACAGATACGCAGTATTTT. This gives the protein CAIRGSGGLFTDTQYF.

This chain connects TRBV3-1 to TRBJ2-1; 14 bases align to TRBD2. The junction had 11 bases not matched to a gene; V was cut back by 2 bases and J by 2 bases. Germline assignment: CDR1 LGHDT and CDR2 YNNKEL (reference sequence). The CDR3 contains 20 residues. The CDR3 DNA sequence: TGTGCCAGCAGCCAACGGACTAGCGGGGGGCCATCCCCGGCCTACAATGAGCAGTTCTTC. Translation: CASSQRTSGGPSPAYNEQFF.

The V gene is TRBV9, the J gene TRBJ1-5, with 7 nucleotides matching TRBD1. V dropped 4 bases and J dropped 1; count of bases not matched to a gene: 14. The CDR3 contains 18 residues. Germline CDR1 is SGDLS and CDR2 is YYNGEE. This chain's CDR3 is CASSTRQGSKRSNQPQHF. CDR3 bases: TGTGCCAGCAGCACCCGACAGGGAAGTAAGCGAAGCAATCAGCCCCAGCATTTT.

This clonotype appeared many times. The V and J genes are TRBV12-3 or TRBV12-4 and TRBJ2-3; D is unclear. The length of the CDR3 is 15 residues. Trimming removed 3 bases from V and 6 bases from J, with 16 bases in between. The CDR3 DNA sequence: TGTGCCAGCAGTTTTTACTCCATAGGGTGGGATACGCAGTATTTT. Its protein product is CASSFYSIGWDTQYF.

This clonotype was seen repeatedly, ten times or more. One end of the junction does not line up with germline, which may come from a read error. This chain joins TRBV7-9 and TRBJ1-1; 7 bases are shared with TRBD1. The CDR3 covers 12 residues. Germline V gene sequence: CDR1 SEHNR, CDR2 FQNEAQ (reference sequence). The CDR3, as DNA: TGTGCCAGCAGCCGTGGGACAGTGGTAGGCCATTTT. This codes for CASSRGTVVGHF. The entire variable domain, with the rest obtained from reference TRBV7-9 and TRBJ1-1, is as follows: DTGVSQNPRHKITKRGQNVTFRCDPISEHNRLYWYRQTLGQGPEFLTYFQNEAQLEKSRLLSDRFSAERPKGSFSTLEIQRTEQGDSAMYLCASSRGTVVGHFGQGTRLTVV.

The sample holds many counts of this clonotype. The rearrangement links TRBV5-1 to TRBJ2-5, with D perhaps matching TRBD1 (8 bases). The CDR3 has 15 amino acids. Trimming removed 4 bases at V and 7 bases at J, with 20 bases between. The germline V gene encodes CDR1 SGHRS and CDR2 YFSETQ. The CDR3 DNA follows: TGCGCCAGCAGCACCCAGCGGGGACAGGTGGGGACCCAGTACTTC. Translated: CASSTQRGQVGTQYF.

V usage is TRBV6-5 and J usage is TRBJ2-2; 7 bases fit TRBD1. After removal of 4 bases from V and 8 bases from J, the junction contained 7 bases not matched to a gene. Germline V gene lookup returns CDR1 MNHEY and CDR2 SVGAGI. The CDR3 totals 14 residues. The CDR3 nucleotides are TGTGCCAGCAGTTTGTCGACAGGGTTAGGGGAGCTGTTTTTT. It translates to CASSLSTGLGELFF.

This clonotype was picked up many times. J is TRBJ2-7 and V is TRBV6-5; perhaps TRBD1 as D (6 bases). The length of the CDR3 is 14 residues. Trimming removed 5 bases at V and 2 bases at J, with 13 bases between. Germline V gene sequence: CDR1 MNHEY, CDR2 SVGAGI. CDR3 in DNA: TGTGCCAGCAGTCCACAGGGTCCGCCCTACGAGCAGTACTTC. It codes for CASSPQGPPYEQYF.

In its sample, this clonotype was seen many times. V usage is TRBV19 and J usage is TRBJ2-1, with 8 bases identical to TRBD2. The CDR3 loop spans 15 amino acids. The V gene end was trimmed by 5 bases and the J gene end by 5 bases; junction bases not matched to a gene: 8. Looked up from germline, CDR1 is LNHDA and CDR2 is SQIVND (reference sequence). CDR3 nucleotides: TGTGCCAGTAGTCAGGAGCGGGGGCGCAACAATGAGCAGTTCTTC. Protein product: CASSQERGRNNEQFF.